Below, 3 T cell receptor beta chains from the same sample are listed, as sequenced in a study of spatial heterogeneity in lung cancer. Time point in this sample: sample taken at primary tumor resection. From the 5' RACE reads, TCRdb called clonotypes with MiXCR, one entry per CDR3 protein. The table includes some 5,000 distinct CDR3 sequences, around 13% detected once. Whole-study findings and limits: Tumors with more nonsynonymous mutations had more expanded intratumoral alpha and beta TCRs.

Their recognized antigens are unknown. Sequencing used lung tumor tissue, obtained at surgery. These receptors came from a female donor with early-stage non-small cell lung cancer.

The chain recombines TRBV12-3 or TRBV12-4 with TRBJ2-3, with D perhaps matching TRBD1 (6 bases). Trimming took 5 bases from V and 5 from J, leaving 14 bases between them. The length of the CDR3 is 14 residues. The CDR3 here is CASSLVGAQDTQYF. The CDR3, as DNA: TGTGCCAGCAGTCTGGTGGGGGCTCAAGATACGCAGTATTTT.

This clonotype was counted at least ten times. The rearrangement links TRBV5-6 to TRBJ1-6; D call uncertain. Germline lookup yields CDR1 SGHDT and CDR2 YYEEEE. The V gene lost 3 bases and the J gene lost 0 bases, with 10 bases spanning the gap. The CDR3 runs 16 residues. CDR3: CASSSYGSSYNSPLHF. The DNA of the CDR3 is TGTGCCAGCAGCTCCTACGGGAGCTCCTATAATTCACCCCTCCACTTT.

In its sample, this clonotype was seen many times. The chain joins TRBV2 to TRBJ2-1; D not resolved. Trimming removed 2 bases from V and 3 bases from J, with 5 bases in between. From germline, CDR1 is SNHLY and CDR2 FYNNEI. The CDR3 is 13 residues long. The CDR3 region is CASSESNYNEQFF. CDR3 sequence (DNA): TGTGCCAGCAGTGAAAGCAACTACAATGAGCAGTTCTTC.